Included here is one TCR beta chain sequence, with context. One junction end does not reproduce the germline sequence, and a read error may be involved. Other DNA sequences within the sample encode an identical CDR3. The record originates from a study of shared T cell receptors in the human thymus. The CDR3 loop spans 15 amino acids. Germline-derived CDR1 and CDR2 are GTSNPN and SVGIG (reference sequence). TCRdb's table, derived via immunoSEQ multiplex PCR, lists solely in-frame clones and lacks some. The data contain about 660,000 clones, roughly 90% of them singletons. The data were also submitted as part of a second study, on human thymus T cells. That study reports: Samples came from healthy Finnish infants during open corrective cardiac surgery. Thymic material originated from resections removed in the course of corrective heart surgery. Usage of V and J genes appeared biased in thymic and blood repertoires.

The rearrangement links TRBV30 to TRBJ1-6, with D hard to call. The clonotype was recovered from a boy under three years old with a congenital heart defect. The sample comprised thymocytes. In nucleotides, the CDR3 is TGTGCCTGGAGTCCCCCGGGCGGGGATAATTCCCCCCTCCACTTT. Its protein product is CAWSPPGGDNSPLHF.